Presented here are 10 T cell receptor beta chains from one specimen sequenced in a study of blood T cell repertoires in COVID-19. Generated by immunoSEQ multiplex PCR, the TCRdb table keeps only in-frame clones and is missing some. The sample lists around 300,000 clones; roughly nine tenths were seen once. The sample comprised peripheral blood. The receptors shown here come from a woman in her twenties or thirties with COVID-19, enrolled during active disease.

The genes are TRBV11-2 and TRBJ1-2; 8 nucleotides align to TRBD1. The germline CDR1 and CDR2 sequences are SGHAT and FQNNGV. The CDR3 length is 14 residues. J lost 5 bases, V lost 4 bases, and 6 bases had no gene match. The CDR3 nucleotides read TGTGCCAGCAGCTCATCGGGACAGGAATATGGCTACACCTTC. It translates to CASSSSGQEYGYTF.

The chain links TRBV2 to TRBJ1-6, with D hard to call. Deletions cut 6 bases from V and 10 bases from J, with 13 bases between. Germline lookup yields CDR1 SNHLY and CDR2 FYNNEI. This CDR3 is built from 13 residues. CDR3 bases: TGTGCCAGCAGACGGGGAGTAGGATCACCCCTCCACTTT. Translated: CASRRGVGSPLHF.

About this clone: One end of the junction fails to match germline, which may point to a read error. The V and J genes are TRBV5-1 and TRBJ2-5; 7 positions match TRBD1. Germline lookup yields CDR1 SGHRS and CDR2 YFSETQ. CDR3 size: 12 residues. In nucleotides, the CDR3 is TGCGCCAGCAGCTTTGACCGGGACAGCGGAGACTTC. This codes for CASSFDRDSGDF.

The J gene is TRBJ2-5, the V gene TRBV7-9, with D perhaps TRBD2 (6 bases). Germline CDR1 is SEHNR and CDR2 is FQNEAQ (reference sequence). This CDR3 is 18 amino acids long. The V end was cut by 3 bases, the J end by 5 bases, with 25 bases between. CDR3 nucleotides: TGTGCCAGCAGCTTTGAGGGAGGTACAGGTGGATCAGCTGAGACCCAGTACTTC. Translated, it gives CASSFEGGTGGSAETQYF.

The chain combines TRBV5-5 with TRBJ2-5; TRBD1 might be the D (6 bases). The CDR3 runs to 14 residues. V was cut by 4 bases and J by 3 bases, with 13 bases left in between. Looked up from germline, CDR1 is SGHKS and CDR2 is YYEKEE (reference sequence). This chain's CDR3 is CASSLRQAKETQYF. The CDR3 bases are TGTGCCAGCAGCCTCAGACAGGCGAAAGAGACCCAGTACTTC.

The gene calls are TRBV11-2 and TRBJ1-1; D gene uncertain. Trimming shortened V by 2 bases and J by 1 base, and 8 bases separated the two germline ends. Germline CDR1 and CDR2: SGHAT and FQNNGV. This CDR3 comprises 14 residues. CDR3 nucleotides: TGTGCCAGCAGCTTAATTTCAGGGAACACTGAAGCTTTCTTT. The encoded protein is CASSLISGNTEAFF.

The gene calls are TRBV30 and TRBJ2-7; D is possibly TRBD2 (6 bases). Per the germline V gene, CDR1 is GTSNPN and CDR2 is SVGIG (reference sequence). Trimming took 3 bases from V and 1 from J, leaving 13 bases between them. The CDR3 spans 14 residues. The CDR3 nucleotides are TGTGCCTGGAGCATCGGGGGAGCTTCCTACGAGCAGTACTTC. It encodes CAWSIGGASYEQYF.

This clone was counted between two and nine times. The chain joins TRBV30 to TRBJ2-3; D might be TRBD1 (5 bases). Trimming removed 3 bases from V and 3 bases from J, with 19 bases in between. The CDR3 sequence is 16 residues long. Germline values: CDR1 GTSNPN, CDR2 SVGIG (reference sequence). The CDR3 loop reads CAWSGPLGAATDTQYF. The CDR3 coding sequence is TGTGCCTGGAGCGGTCCCTTAGGGGCGGCAACAGATACGCAGTATTTT.

V and J are TRBV19 and TRBJ2-7; D gene ambiguous. The germline V and J ends were trimmed by 4 bases and 4 bases, with 14 bases remaining between them. Germline values: CDR1 LNHDA, CDR2 SQIVND (reference sequence). The CDR3 has 14 amino acids. In DNA form, the CDR3 reads TGTGCCAGTAGTACCTCCCTCCAGTCTTACGAGCAGTACTTC. Translated, it gives CASSTSLQSYEQYF.

The rearrangement links TRBV12-3 or TRBV12-4 to TRBJ1-1, with D perhaps matching TRBD1 (6 bases). The CDR3 is 13 amino acids. V lost 1 base to trimming and J lost 3 bases, with 6 bases between them. Written as DNA, the CDR3 is TGTGCCAGCAGTTTAGAGGGGGACACTGAAGCTTTCTTT. This encodes CASSLEGDTEAFF.